The T cell receptor beta chain under discussion was sequenced for a study of T cells in Graves' hyperthyroidism and ophthalmopathy. Study-wide results and limits: Model predictions of ophthalmopathy came a median approximately 6 months before onset.

This clonotype was seen many times. Antigen: not known. The germline V gene has CDR1 LGHNA and CDR2 YNFKEQ. V was trimmed by 1 base and J by 0 bases, leaving 4 bases between them. The CDR3 is 15 residues long. Hyperthyroidism, newly diagnosed and lasting under 2 months, affected patients aged 18 to 65. Diagnosing involved the use of clinical symptoms, serum thyroxine and TRAb, thyroid ultrasound and orbital computed tomography. Amplified regions were TCR beta CDR3 sequences from RNA transcripts. HTBI primers were employed in a first-round RT-PCR of the TCR CDR3. One entry per CDR3 protein, called by TCRdb with MiXCR from the multiplex PCR reads. The repertoire holds a few hundred thousand distinct CDR3 sequences, roughly 46% seen once, with 7.5% to 8.5% in the top ten.

The sample taken for sequencing was peripheral blood or thyroid tissue (not recorded which). The rearrangement joins TRBV4-2 to TRBJ1-6; D not certain. The source is a woman aged 18-29 years with Graves' hyperthyroidism. The CDR3, as DNA: TGTGCCAGCAGCCAAGTAACCTCCTATAATTCACCCCTCCACTTT. This codes for CASSQVTSYNSPLHF.